The source of this TCR beta chain is a study of radiotherapy plus CTLA-4 blockade in lung cancer. TCRdb's copy holds only in-frame clones and misses some; the assay was immunoSEQ multiplex PCR. The sample lists fewer than 140,000 clones, 70% to 90% occurring once. The CDR3 is made up of 16 amino acids. The V end lost 2 bases, the J end lost 2 bases, and 12 bases lay between the germline ends. Looked up from germline, CDR1 is MNHNY and CDR2 is SVGAGI (reference sequence). It was focal radiation plus CTLA-4 blockade with ipilimumab that patients with chemo-refractory metastatic non-small-cell lung cancer received. General observations from the study: Researchers report tumor-derived TCR clones expanding in blood after radiotherapy plus ipilimumab.

Turning to this clone: What it binds is unknown.

This sequence was found in a human donor with non-small cell lung cancer that progressed on radiotherapy plus ipilimumab. Some clones in this sample may be carry-over from other donors' samples. The chain links TRBV6-6 to TRBJ2-2; D may be TRBD1 (6 bases). This specimen consisted of peripheral blood, obtained from a patient treated with radiotherapy plus ipilimumab. CDR3 sequence (DNA): TGTGCCAGCAGTTACGCGGCAGGGGCAAACACCGGGGAGCTGTTTTTT. Its protein is CASSYAAGANTGELFF.